This paragraph covers one T cell receptor (beta chain) sequence. A much more abundant neighbour one base away suggests this may be a read error. TCR alpha and beta CDR3 regions were amplified from RNA using iRepertoire nested multiplex PCR. TCRdb reprocessed the multiplex PCR reads via MiXCR and lists one record per CDR3 protein. The data hold 170,000 or so distinct CDR3 sequences, with around 45% observed a single time. The data derive from a study of glioma-infiltrating T cells. The CDR3 has 14 amino acids. From germline, CDR1 is MDHEN and CDR2 SYDVKM. This TCR derives from a human donor with low-grade glioma or glioblastoma, undergoing nonglioma brain surgery, or in good health (not recorded which). This chain links TRBV28 with TRBJ2-2; D is tentatively TRBD1 or TRBD2 (6 bases each). Sequencing was done on a sample of glioma tissue, nonneoplastic brain tissue, or PBMCs (not recorded which). The CDR3 loop reads CPSSSGARTGELFF. The CDR3 coding sequence is TGTCCCAGCAGTTCGGGGGCGCGTACCGGGGAGCTGTTTTTT. The full variable domain, rest sourced from reference TRBV28 and TRBJ2-2, is DVKVTQSSRYLVKRTGEKVFLECVQDMDHENMFWYRQDPGLGLRLIYFSYDVKMKEKGDIPEGYSVSREKKERFSLILESASTNQTSMYLCPSSSGARTGELFFGEGSRLTVL.